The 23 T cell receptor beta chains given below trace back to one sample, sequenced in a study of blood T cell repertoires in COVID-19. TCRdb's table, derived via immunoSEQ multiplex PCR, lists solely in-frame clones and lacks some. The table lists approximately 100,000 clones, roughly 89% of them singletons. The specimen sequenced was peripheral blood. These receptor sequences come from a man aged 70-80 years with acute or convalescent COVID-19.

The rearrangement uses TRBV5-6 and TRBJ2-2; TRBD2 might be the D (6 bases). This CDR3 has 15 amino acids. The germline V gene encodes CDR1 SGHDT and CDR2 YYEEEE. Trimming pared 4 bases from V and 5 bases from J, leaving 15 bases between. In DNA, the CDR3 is TGTGCCAGCAGCGAGCCGGGACTCCTAACCGGGGAGCTGTTTTTT. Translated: CASSEPGLLTGELFF. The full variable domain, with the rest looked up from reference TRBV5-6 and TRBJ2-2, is DAGVTQSPTHLIKTRGQQVTLRCSPKSGHDTVSWYQQALGQGPQFIFQYYEEEERQRGNFPDRFSGHQFPNYSSELNVNALLLGDSALYLCASSEPGLLTGELFFGEGSRLTVL.

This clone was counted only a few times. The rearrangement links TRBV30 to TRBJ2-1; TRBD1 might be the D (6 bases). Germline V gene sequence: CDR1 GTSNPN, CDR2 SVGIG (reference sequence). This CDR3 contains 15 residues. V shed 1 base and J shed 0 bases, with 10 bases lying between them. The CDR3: CAWSDRESSYNEQFF. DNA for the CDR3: TGTGCCTGGAGTGACAGGGAGAGCTCCTACAATGAGCAGTTCTTC.

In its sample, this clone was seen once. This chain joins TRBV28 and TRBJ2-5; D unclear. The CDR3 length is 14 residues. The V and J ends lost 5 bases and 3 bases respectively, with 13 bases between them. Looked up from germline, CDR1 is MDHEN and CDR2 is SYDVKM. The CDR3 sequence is CASSPGHTEETQYF. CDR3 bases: TGTGCCAGCAGTCCGGGTCACACGGAAGAGACCCAGTACTTC.

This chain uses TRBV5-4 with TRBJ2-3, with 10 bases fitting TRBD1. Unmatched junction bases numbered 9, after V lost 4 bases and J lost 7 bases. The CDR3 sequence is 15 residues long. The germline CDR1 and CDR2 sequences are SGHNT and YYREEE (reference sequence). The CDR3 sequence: CASSPPGTGVNTQYF. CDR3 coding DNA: TGTGCCAGCAGCCCTCCGGGGACAGGGGTAAATACGCAGTATTTT.

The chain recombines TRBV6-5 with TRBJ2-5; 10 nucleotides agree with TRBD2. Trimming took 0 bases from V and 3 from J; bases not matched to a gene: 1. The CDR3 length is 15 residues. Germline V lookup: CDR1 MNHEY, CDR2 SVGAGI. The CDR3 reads CASSYSGLAEETQYF. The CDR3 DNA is TGTGCCAGCAGTTACTCCGGACTAGCGGAAGAGACCCAGTACTTC.

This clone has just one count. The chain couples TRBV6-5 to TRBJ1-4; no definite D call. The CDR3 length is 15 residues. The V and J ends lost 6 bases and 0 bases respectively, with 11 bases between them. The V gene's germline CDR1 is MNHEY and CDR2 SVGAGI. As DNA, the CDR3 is TGTGCCAGCAGAACCCGACTTGCAACTAATGAAAAACTGTTTTTT. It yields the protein CASRTRLATNEKLFF.

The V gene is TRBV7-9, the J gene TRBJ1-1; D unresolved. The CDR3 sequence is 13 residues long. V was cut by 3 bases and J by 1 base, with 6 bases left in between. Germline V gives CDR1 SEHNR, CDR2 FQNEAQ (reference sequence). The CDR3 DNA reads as TGTGCCAGCAGCTTGGAGGGGAACACTGAAGCTTTCTTT. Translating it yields CASSLEGNTEAFF.

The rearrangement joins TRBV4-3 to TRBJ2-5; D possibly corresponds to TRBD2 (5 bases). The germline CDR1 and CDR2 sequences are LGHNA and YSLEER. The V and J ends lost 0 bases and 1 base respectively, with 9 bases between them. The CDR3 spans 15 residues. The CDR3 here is CASSQDRRAQETQYF. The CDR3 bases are TGCGCCAGCAGCCAAGATAGGCGGGCCCAAGAGACCCAGTACTTC.

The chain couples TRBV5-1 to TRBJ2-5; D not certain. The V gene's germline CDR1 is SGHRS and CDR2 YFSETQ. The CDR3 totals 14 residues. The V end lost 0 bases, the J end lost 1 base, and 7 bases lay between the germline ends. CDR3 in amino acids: CASSLAQAQETQYF. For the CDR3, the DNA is TGCGCCAGCAGCTTGGCTCAGGCCCAAGAGACCCAGTACTTC.

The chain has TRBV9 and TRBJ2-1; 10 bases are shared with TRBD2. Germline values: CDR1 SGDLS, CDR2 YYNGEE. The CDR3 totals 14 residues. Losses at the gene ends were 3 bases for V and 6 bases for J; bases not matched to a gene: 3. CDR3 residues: CASSGTSGANEQFF. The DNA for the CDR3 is TGTGCCAGCAGCGGCACTAGCGGGGCCAATGAGCAGTTCTTC. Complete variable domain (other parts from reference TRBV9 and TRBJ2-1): DSGVTQTPKHLITATGQRVTLRCSPRSGDLSVYWYQQSLDQGLQFLIQYYNGEERAKGNILERFSAQQFPDLHSELNLSSLELGDSALYFCASSGTSGANEQFFGPGTRLTVL.

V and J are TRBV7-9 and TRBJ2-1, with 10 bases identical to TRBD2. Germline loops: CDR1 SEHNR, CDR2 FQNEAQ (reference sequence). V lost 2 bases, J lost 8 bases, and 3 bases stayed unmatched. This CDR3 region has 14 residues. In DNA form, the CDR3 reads TGTGCCAGCAGCTTAAGCGGGGGGGTGGATGAGCAGTTCTTC. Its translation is CASSLSGGVDEQFF.

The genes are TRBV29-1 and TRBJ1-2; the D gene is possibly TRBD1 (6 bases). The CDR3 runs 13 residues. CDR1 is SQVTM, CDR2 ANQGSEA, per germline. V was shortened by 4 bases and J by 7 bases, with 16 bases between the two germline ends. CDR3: CSVGTGGGGGYTF. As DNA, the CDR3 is TGCAGCGTTGGAACCGGCGGGGGCGGTGGCTACACCTTC.

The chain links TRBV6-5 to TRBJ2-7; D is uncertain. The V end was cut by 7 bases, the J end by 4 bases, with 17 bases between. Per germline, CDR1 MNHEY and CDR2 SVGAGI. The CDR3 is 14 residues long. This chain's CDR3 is CASTPGPGSYEQYF. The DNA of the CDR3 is TGTGCCAGCACCCCCGGCCCCGGGTCTTACGAGCAGTACTTC.

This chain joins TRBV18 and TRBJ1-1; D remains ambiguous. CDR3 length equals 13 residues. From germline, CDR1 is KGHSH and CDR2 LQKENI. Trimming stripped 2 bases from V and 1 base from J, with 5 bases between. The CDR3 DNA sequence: TGTGCCAGCTCACCAGGAGCGAACACTGAAGCTTTCTTT. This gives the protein CASSPGANTEAFF.

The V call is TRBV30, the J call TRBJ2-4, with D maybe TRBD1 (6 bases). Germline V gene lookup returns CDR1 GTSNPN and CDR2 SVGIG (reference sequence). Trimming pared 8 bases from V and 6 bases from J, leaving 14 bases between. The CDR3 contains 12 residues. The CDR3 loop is CAPKGVRNIQYF. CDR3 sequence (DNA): TGTGCCCCTAAGGGGGTCCGAAACATTCAGTACTTC. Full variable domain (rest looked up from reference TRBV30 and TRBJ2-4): SQTIHQWPATLVQPVGSPLSLECTVEGTSNPNLYWYRQAAGRGLQLLFYSVGIGQISSEVPQNLSASRPQDRQFILSSKKLLLSDSGFYLCAPKGVRNIQYFGAGTRLSVL.

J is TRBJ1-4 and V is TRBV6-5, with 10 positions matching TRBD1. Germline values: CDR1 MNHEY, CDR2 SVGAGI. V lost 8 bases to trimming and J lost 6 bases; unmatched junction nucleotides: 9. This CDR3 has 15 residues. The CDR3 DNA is TGTGCCAGCGGGGGAGACGGGACAGGGGATGAAAAACTGTTTTTT. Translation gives CASGGDGTGDEKLFF.

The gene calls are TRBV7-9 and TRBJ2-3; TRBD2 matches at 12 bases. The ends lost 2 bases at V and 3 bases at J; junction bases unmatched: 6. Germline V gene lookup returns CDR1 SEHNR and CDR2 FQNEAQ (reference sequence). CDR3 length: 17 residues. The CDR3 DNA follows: TGTGCCAGCAGCTTATGGTCTAGCGGGGGGGCGACAGATACGCAGTATTTT. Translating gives CASSLWSSGGATDTQYF.

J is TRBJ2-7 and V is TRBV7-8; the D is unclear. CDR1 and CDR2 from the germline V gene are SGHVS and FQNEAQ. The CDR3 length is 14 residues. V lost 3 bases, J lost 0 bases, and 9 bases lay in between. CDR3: CASSFQTSSYEQYF. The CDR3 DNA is TGTGCCAGCAGCTTCCAGACAAGCTCCTACGAGCAGTACTTC.

The CDR3 region is CASSLGGTGNSPLHF. Written as DNA, the CDR3 is TGCGCCAGCAGCTTGGGTGGGACAGGCAATTCACCCCTCCACTTT. This sequence joins TRBV5-1 and TRBJ1-6, with TRBD1 identical over 8 bases. The CDR3 has 15 residues. J lost 7 bases, V lost 0 bases, and 3 bases had no gene match. CDR1 SGHRS and CDR2 YFSETQ come from the germline V gene. Using reference TRBV5-1 and TRBJ1-6 for the parts outside the CDR3, the full variable domain is KAGVTQTPRYLIKTRGQQVTLSCSPISGHRSVSWYQQTPGQGLQFLFEYFSETQRNKGNFPGRFSGRQFSNSRSEMNVSTLELGDSALYLCASSLGGTGNSPLHFGNGTRLTVT.

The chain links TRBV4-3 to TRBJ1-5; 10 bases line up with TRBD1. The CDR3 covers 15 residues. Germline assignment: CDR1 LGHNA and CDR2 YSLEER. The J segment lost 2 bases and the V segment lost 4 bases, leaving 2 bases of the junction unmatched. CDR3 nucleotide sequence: TGCGCCAGCAGCCGGGGGACAGGGGGCAATCAGCCCCAGCATTTT. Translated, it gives CASSRGTGGNQPQHF.

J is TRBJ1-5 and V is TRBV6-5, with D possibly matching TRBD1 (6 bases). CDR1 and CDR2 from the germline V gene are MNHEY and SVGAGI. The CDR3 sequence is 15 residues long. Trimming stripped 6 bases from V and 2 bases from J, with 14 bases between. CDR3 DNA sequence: TGTGCCAGCAGCCGGGGGGGGGCGGGCAATCAGCCCCAGCATTTT. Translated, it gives CASSRGGAGNQPQHF.

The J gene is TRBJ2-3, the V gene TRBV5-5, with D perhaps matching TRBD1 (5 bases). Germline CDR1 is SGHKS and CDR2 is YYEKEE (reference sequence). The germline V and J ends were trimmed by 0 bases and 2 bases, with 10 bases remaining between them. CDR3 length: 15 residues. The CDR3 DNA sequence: TGTGCCAGCAGCTTGGTTATAGGGGCCACAGATACGCAGTATTTT. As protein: CASSLVIGATDTQYF.

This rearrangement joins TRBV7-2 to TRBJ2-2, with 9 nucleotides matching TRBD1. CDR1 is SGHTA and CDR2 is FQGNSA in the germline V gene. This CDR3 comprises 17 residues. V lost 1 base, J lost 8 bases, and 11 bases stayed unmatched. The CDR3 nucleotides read TGTGCCAGCAGCTTAGGTCATGGACAGGGGAGGTGGGGGGAGCTGTTTTTT. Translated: CASSLGHGQGRWGELFF.